A selection of T cell receptor beta chains follows, all from one sample in a study of blood T cell repertoires in COVID-19. Produced via immunoSEQ multiplex PCR; TCRdb's table is partial and in-frame only. This sample yields approximately 150,000 clones, of which approximately 85% are seen a single time; approximately 11% belongs to the top ten. The source material was peripheral blood. Receptors originate from a man aged 55 to 70 with active or convalescent COVID-19. CDR3s include the opening cysteine and the closing phenylalanine or tryptophan. Size values are once, few and many counts, or a class for expanded clones, and some rows have none.

cdr3_aa j_call clone_size v_call cdr3_length
CASRSTMGQGGTNTEAFF TRBJ1-1 few TRBV21-1 18
CATVGGVSYNEQFF TRBJ2-1 many TRBV7-9 14
CASSLAGGHTDTQYF TRBJ2-3 NA TRBV11-3 15
CASSPEETANNSPLHF TRBJ1-6 NA TRBV18 16
CASSLSPAGLQETQYF TRBJ2-5 NA TRBV5-1 16
CASSPRRVDTGELFF TRBJ2-2 NA TRBV18 15
CATSFEVWSNQPQHF TRBJ1-5 NA TRBV6-5 15
CASSIDQVPSPLHF TRBJ1-6 NA TRBV19 14
CASSLDRVSTGELFF TRBJ2-2 NA TRBV5-4 15
CASSPYHNEQFF TRBJ2-1 NA TRBV7-2 12
CAISGGGARRGEQFF TRBJ2-1 NA TRBV10-3 15
CATSRDPGHDTEAFF TRBJ1-1 NA TRBV15 15
CASSLRTMVGAGVYNEQFF TRBJ2-1 NA TRBV13 19
CASSSGLAADTQYF TRBJ2-3 NA TRBV7-9 14
CASSPDTGKGNTEAFF TRBJ1-1 NA TRBV18 16
CASRPSGGAGTEAFF TRBJ1-1 NA TRBV19 15
CASSLSALAATIPYEQYF TRBJ2-7 NA TRBV7-2 18
CASSLGLAGGRDTQYF TRBJ2-3 NA TRBV5-5 16
CASSEVLGPGGSGNTIYF TRBJ1-3 NA TRBV6-1 18
CASSQSSGGEELFF TRBJ2-2 NA TRBV3-1/TRBV3-2 14
CASSFDRPNTGELFF TRBJ2-2 NA TRBV5-1 15
CASTTGGRKNTEAFF TRBJ1-1 NA TRBV19 15
CASSFGRSNTEAFF TRBJ1-1 NA TRBV28 14
CASSADRGLRTEAFF TRBJ1-1 NA TRBV2 15
CASSQVQGSGNTIYF TRBJ1-3 NA TRBV4-1 15
CATSDPQGNQPQHF TRBJ1-5 NA TRBV24-1 14
CASREAPGLKGEKLFF TRBJ1-4 NA TRBV6-1 16
CASSLGGVGGLYEQYF TRBJ2-7 NA TRBV7-2 16
CASSQGGTDTQYF TRBJ2-3 NA TRBV19 13
CASSLRTTLEAFF TRBJ1-1 NA TRBV5-8 13
CASSTPGTGFHEQYF TRBJ2-7 NA TRBV28 15
CASSESPGDGYTF TRBJ1-2 once TRBV10-1 13
CASSLRGVLSNEQFF TRBJ2-1 NA TRBV7-9 15
CASTAGQGKNQPQHF TRBJ1-5 few TRBV6-5 15
CAAGGWTEAFF TRBJ1-1 few TRBV19 11
CATRFTSTDTQYF TRBJ2-3 NA TRBV15 13
CASIPDRAYTEAFF TRBJ1-1 NA TRBV19 14
CASSIAFGQFYEQYF TRBJ2-7 NA TRBV19 15
CASSLGTTLAGELFF TRBJ2-2 NA TRBV7-3 15
CASSLRQSSYNEQFF TRBJ2-1 NA TRBV7-3 15
CARSLPQIDF TRBJ2-4 NA TRBV5-3 10
CASSVSGGASTEAFF TRBJ1-1 NA TRBV9 15
CASSLGQGTENSPLHF TRBJ1-6 NA TRBV5-1 16
CASSLVGLAGGGYEQYF TRBJ2-7 NA TRBV7-8 17
CASSLASSGGTDTQYF TRBJ2-3 NA TRBV5-1 16
CASSGVSYNSPLHF TRBJ1-6 NA TRBV25-1 14
CASKTGSSYNSPLHF TRBJ1-6 once TRBV28 15
CASSARAEQPQHF TRBJ1-5 NA TRBV12-3/TRBV12-4 13
CASSQVSDRVTDTQYF TRBJ2-3 NA TRBV4-1 16
CASSLQADNQPQHF TRBJ1-5 NA TRBV7-2 14
CASSSYSYEQYF TRBJ2-7 few TRBV11-2 12
CASSPGLGVGSGEQYF TRBJ2-7 once TRBV18 16